The clone carrying this TCR beta chain has just a few counts. Documented time point: patch test 3, about 24 weeks after DPC sensitization. Treatment here: therapeutic diphenylcyclopropenone sensitization with weekly scalp DPC. Each patch-test visit's blood sample preceded patch application. The V segment lost 2 bases and the J segment 9 bases; nucleotides outside the gene matches: 12. Looked up from germline, CDR1 is SGHTA and CDR2 is FQGNSA. CDR3 length: 16 residues. The record originates from a study of human T cells and chemical hapten exposure. Whole-study context: The patch tests put 0.01% DPC on the skin of the upper back and were read 6 days later.

Each CDR3 protein is one row after TCRdb ran MiXCR on the RACE reads. The sample lists more than 85,000 distinct CDR3 sequences, nearly 35% occurring once. The genes are TRBV7-2 and TRBJ2-3; 9 nucleotides align to TRBD2. The material sequenced was whole blood, taken in connection with sensitization to the hapten diphenylcyclopropenone (DPC). This sequence originates from a middle-aged man with alopecia areata. Some clones in this sample may be carry-over from other donors' samples. The CDR3 loop is CASSLSSGTPTGTQYF. The CDR3 DNA sequence: TGTGCCAGCAGCTTATCTAGCGGGACCCCTACGGGAACGCAGTATTTT.